Detailed here is one T cell receptor (beta chain). No antigen is known for it. This entry belongs to a study of cytomegalovirus exposure and HLA in healthy donors. Study results and limitations: Accurate prediction of most subjects' HLA-A and HLA-B alleles from TCR beta sequences was reported. CMV serostatus was the sole immune exposure data available. Cytomegalovirus status was reportedly diagnosed by the classifier with high sensitivity and specificity. Later analysis identified a missense DCLRE1C variant that was linked to TCR beta V- and J-gene trimming.

The PCR used 60 Vbeta and 13 Jbeta primers. The data were produced by immunoSEQ multiplex PCR, yet TCRdb's version contains in-frame clones alone and is incomplete. Of roughly 130,000 clones listed, roughly four fifths are singletons. CDR1 is SGHRS, CDR2 YFSETQ, per germline. The CDR3 consists of 17 residues. V lost 0 bases to trimming and J lost 6 bases; unmatched junction nucleotides: 9. The sequenced sample was PBMCs. The rearrangement uses TRBV5-1 and TRBJ2-2; 9 bases map to TRBD2. This receptor was taken from a boy aged 10-17 years in good health and CMV-seronegative. The CDR3, as DNA: TGCGCCAGCAGCTTGGAGAGGGGACTAGCCTGGGCCGGGGAGCTGTTTTTT. Protein sequence: CASSLERGLAWAGELFF.